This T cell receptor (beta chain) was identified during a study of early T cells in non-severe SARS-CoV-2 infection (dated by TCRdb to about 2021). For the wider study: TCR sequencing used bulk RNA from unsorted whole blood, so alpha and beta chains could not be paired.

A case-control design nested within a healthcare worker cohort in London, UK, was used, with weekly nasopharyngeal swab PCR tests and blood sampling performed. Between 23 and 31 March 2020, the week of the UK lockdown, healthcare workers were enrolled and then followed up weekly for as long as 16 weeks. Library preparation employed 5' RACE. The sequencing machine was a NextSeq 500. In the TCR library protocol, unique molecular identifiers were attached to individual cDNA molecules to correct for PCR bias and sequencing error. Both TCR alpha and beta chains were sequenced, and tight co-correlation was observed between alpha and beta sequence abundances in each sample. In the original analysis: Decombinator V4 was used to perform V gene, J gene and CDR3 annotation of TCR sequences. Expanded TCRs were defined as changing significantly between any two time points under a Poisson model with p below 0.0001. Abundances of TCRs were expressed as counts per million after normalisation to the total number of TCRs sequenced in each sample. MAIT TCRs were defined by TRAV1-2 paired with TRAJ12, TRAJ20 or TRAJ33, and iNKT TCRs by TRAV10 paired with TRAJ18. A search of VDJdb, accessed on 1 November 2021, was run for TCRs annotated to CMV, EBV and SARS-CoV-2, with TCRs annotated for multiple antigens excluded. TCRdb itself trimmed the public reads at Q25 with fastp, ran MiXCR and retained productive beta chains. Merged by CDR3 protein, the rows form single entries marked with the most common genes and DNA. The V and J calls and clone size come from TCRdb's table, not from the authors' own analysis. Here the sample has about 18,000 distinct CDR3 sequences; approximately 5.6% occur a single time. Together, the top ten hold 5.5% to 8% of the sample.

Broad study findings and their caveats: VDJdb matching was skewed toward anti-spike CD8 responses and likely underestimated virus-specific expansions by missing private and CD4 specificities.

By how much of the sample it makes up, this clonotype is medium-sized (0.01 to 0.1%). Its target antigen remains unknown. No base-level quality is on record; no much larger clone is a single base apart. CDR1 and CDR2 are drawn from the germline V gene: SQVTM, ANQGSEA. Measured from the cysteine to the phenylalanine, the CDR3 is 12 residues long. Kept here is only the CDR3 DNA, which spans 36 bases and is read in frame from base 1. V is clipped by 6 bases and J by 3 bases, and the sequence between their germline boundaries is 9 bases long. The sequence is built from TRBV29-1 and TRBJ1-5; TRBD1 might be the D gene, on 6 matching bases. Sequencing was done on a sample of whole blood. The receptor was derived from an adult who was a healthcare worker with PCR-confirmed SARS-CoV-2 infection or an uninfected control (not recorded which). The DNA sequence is TGCAGCGTGGCAGGGGTCAATCAGCCCCAGCATTTT. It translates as CSVAGVNQPQHF.